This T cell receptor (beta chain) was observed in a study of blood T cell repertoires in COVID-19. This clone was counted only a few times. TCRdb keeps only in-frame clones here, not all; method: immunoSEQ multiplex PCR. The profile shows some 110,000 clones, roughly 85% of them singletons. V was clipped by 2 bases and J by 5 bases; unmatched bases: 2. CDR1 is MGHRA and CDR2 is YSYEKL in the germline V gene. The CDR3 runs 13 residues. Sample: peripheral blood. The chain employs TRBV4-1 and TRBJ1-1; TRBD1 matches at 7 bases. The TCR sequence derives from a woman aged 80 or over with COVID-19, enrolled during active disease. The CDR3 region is CASSQLQGTEAFF. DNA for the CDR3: TGCGCCAGCAGCCAACTACAGGGGACTGAAGCTTTCTTT.